One and the same sample provided the 29 T cell receptor beta chains below, sequenced in a study of shared clonotypes between healthy human individuals. Clones were read by immunoSEQ multiplex PCR, and TCRdb kept only the in-frame ones, dropping some. This table has 2 million to 2.5 million clones, roughly 93% appearing once. The sequenced material came from naive CD4+ T cells from PBMCs. Indicated subset: CD45RA+ positively selected. Receptors originate from a man younger than 35 in good health. Some clones in this sample may be carry-over from other donors' samples.

Notes on this clone: In the same sample, other DNA sequences code for this CDR3. This chain joins TRBV7-2 and TRBJ2-7; no clear D. The germline gives CDR1 SGHTA, CDR2 FQGNSA. The CDR3 extends over 14 amino acids. V lost 3 bases and J 0 bases, leaving 9 bases between the germline ends. The CDR3 DNA reads TGTGCCAGCAGCTTTTTCGGTAGCTCCTACGAGCAGTACTTC. Translating it yields CASSFFGSSYEQYF. Full variable domain (rest looked up from reference TRBV7-2 and TRBJ2-7): GAGVSQSPSNKVTEKGKDVELRCDPISGHTALYWYRQSLGQGLEFLIYFQGNSAPDKSGLPSDRFSAERTGGSVSTLTIQRTQQEDSAVYLCASSFFGSSYEQYFGPGTRLTVT.

V gene TRBV11-2 combines with J gene TRBJ1-4; the D is unclear. Per the germline V gene, CDR1 is SGHAT and CDR2 is FQNNGV. V dropped 5 bases and J dropped 0 bases, with 7 bases sitting between them. The CDR3 is made up of 14 amino acids. This CDR3 is CASSRDSTNEKLFF. CDR3 DNA: TGTGCCAGCAGCCGAGATTCAACTAATGAAAAACTGTTTTTT. The full variable domain, rest sourced from reference TRBV11-2 and TRBJ1-4, is EAGVAQSPRYKIIEKRQSVAFWCNPISGHATLYWYQQILGQGPKLLIQFQNNGVVDDSQLPKDRFSAERLKGVDSTLKIQPAKLEDSAVYLCASSRDSTNEKLFFGSGTQLSVL.

Comments on this clone: Other DNA sequences in this specimen translate into the identical CDR3. The chain uses TRBV6-6 and TRBJ1-5; no firm D call. This CDR3 has 12 amino acids. The germline gives CDR1 MNHNY, CDR2 SVGAGI (reference sequence). V was trimmed by 8 bases and J by 4 bases, leaving 9 bases between them. This CDR3 is CASSFSNQPQHF. The CDR3 DNA reads as TGTGCCAGCTCCTTTTCGAATCAGCCCCAGCATTTT.

The genes are TRBV18 and TRBJ2-2; 8 bases agree with TRBD2. J was trimmed by 5 bases and V by 3 bases; bases with no gene match: 8. Germline V gene data show CDR1 as KGHSH and CDR2 as LQKENI. The CDR3 is made up of 16 amino acids. The CDR3 sequence: CASSPLKRERTGELFF. The CDR3 region has the DNA TGTGCCAGCTCACCGTTAAAGCGGGAGCGAACCGGGGAGCTGTTTTTT.

The rearrangement uses TRBV18 and TRBJ1-1, with 7 nucleotides matching TRBD1. The CDR3 is 14 residues long. CDR1 is KGHSH, CDR2 LQKENI, per germline. The J segment lost 10 bases and the V segment lost 0 bases, leaving 8 bases of the junction unmatched. The CDR3, as DNA: TGTGCCAGCTCACCACCGAGGGACAGCCCGGGAGCTTTCTTT. It codes for CASSPPRDSPGAFF. Together with reference TRBV18 and TRBJ1-1, the CDR3 gives the full variable domain: NAGVMQNPRHLVRRRGQEARLRCSPMKGHSHVYWYRQLPEEGLKFMVYLQKENIIDESGMPKERFSAEFPKEGPSILRIQQVVRGDSAAYFCASSPPRDSPGAFFGQGTRLTVV.

The rearrangement joins TRBV6-1 to TRBJ2-7; perhaps D is TRBD1 or TRBD2 (5 bases each). Trimming left V 5 bases short and J 6 bases short, with 14 bases between. Germline loops: CDR1 MNHNS, CDR2 SASEGT. CDR3 length: 13 residues. CDR3 protein: CASSNSGTREQYF. CDR3 DNA: TGTGCCAGCAGTAATTCCGGGACGCGCGAGCAGTACTTC.

This chain joins TRBV9 and TRBJ2-3; D is possibly TRBD1 or TRBD2 (5 bases each). V was clipped by 3 bases and J by 0 bases, with 11 bases between them. The CDR3 is 15 residues long. Germline values: CDR1 SGDLS, CDR2 YYNGEE. The CDR3 spells CASSGWDGSTDTQYF. For the CDR3, the DNA is TGTGCCAGCAGCGGGTGGGACGGTAGCACAGATACGCAGTATTTT.

Worth noting for this clone: Other DNA sequences from this sample encode an identical CDR3 as well. This chain uses TRBV5-4 with TRBJ2-1; the D gene is possibly TRBD2 (6 bases). The CDR3 is made up of 15 amino acids. Germline V lookup: CDR1 SGHNT, CDR2 YYREEE (reference sequence). Trimming removed 4 bases from V and 0 bases from J, with 11 bases in between. The CDR3 sequence is CASSPRGSSYNEQFF. DNA of the CDR3: TGTGCCAGCAGCCCCCGGGGGAGCTCCTACAATGAGCAGTTCTTC. Variable domain in full (rest from reference TRBV5-4 and TRBJ2-1): ETGVTQSPTHLIKTRGQQVTLRCSSQSGHNTVSWYQQALGQGPQFIFQYYREEENGRGNFPPRFSGLQFPNYSSELNVNALELDDSALYLCASSPRGSSYNEQFFGPGTRLTVL.

The chain links TRBV4-1 to TRBJ2-7; 10 bases match TRBD2. Germline V lookup: CDR1 MGHRA, CDR2 YSYEKL. The V segment lost 5 bases and the J segment 2 bases; nucleotides outside the gene matches: 3. This CDR3 spans 14 amino acids. CDR3 amino acids: CASSASGRTYEQYF. CDR3 coding DNA: TGCGCCAGCAGCGCTAGCGGGAGAACCTACGAGCAGTACTTC.

The chain employs TRBV30 and TRBJ2-4; maybe TRBD1 (5 bases). Trimming pared 4 bases from V and 8 bases from J, leaving 9 bases between. Per germline, CDR1 GTSNPN and CDR2 SVGIG (reference sequence). The CDR3 has 11 residues. The DNA for the CDR3 is TGTGCCTGGACTCAGGGCGACATTCAGTACTTC. Translation: CAWTQGDIQYF.

The chain couples TRBV18 to TRBJ2-3; D perhaps matches TRBD1 (6 bases). The germline V and J ends were trimmed by 3 bases and 1 base, with 14 bases remaining between them. This CDR3 has 16 residues. Per germline, CDR1 KGHSH and CDR2 LQKENI. The CDR3, as DNA: TGTGCCAGCTCACCCCTCCCGGGACAACGCACAGATACGCAGTATTTT. Translating it yields CASSPLPGQRTDTQYF.

The chain carries TRBV2 and TRBJ2-7; a weak D match, TRBD2 (6 bases). The CDR3 has 14 amino acids. The germline CDR1 and CDR2 sequences are SNHLY and FYNNEI. The V and J ends lost 0 bases and 4 bases respectively, with 10 bases between them. The CDR3 loop reads CASSEAAGGYEQYF. Written as DNA, the CDR3 is TGTGCCAGCAGTGAAGCGGCTGGGGGGTACGAGCAGTACTTC.

The genes are TRBV27 and TRBJ2-5; 14 bases align to TRBD2. The J call could be wrong; TRBJ2-7 is a better fit for the DNA end. CDR1 and CDR2 from the germline V gene are MNHEY and SMNVEV (reference sequence). CDR3 size: 15 residues. This CDR3 is CASRGLAGASYEQYF. The CDR3 DNA reads as TGTGCCAGCAGGGGACTAGCGGGGGCCTCCTACGAGCAGTACTTC.

The chain employs TRBV15 and TRBJ1-5, with a possible D match to TRBD1 (6 bases). V was pared by 0 bases and J by 4 bases, with 22 bases between. The CDR3 totals 19 residues. CDR1 and CDR2 from the germline V gene are LNHNV and YYDKDF (reference sequence). CDR3 sequence: CATSRDKIRGARVNQPQHF. CDR3 sequence (DNA): TGTGCCACCAGCAGAGATAAAATCCGGGGGGCTAGGGTAAATCAGCCCCAGCATTTT.

The rearrangement links TRBV28 to TRBJ1-2, with TRBD1 as a possible D gene (5 bases). This CDR3 region has 18 residues. CDR1 is MDHEN, CDR2 SYDVKM, per germline. V gave up 3 bases and J gave up 3 bases, with 23 bases separating them. CDR3 sequence: CASSFLWQGWGVDYGYTF. The CDR3 DNA is TGTGCCAGCAGTTTCCTATGGCAGGGCTGGGGGGTTGACTATGGCTACACCTTC.

J is TRBJ2-7 and V is TRBV28, with 8 bases matching TRBD1. Germline values: CDR1 MDHEN, CDR2 SYDVKM. This CDR3 has 15 residues. Losses at the gene ends were 5 bases for V and 2 bases for J; bases not matched to a gene: 8. The CDR3 here is CASSPTGQVAYEQYF. The CDR3 region has the DNA TGTGCCAGCAGTCCCACGGGACAGGTTGCCTACGAGCAGTACTTC.

This chain uses TRBV5-5 with TRBJ2-5; D may be TRBD2 (5 bases). Germline V gene sequence: CDR1 SGHKS, CDR2 YYEKEE (reference sequence). The length of the CDR3 is 16 residues. Trimming stripped 0 bases from V and 3 bases from J, with 15 bases between. The chain's CDR3 is CASSLGPSEGEETQYF. DNA of the CDR3: TGTGCCAGCAGCTTGGGACCATCTGAGGGTGAAGAGACCCAGTACTTC.

V gene TRBV30 combines with J gene TRBJ2-5; D is undetermined. With the DNA end fitting TRBJ2-7 better, the J assignment may be wrong. The length of the CDR3 is 16 residues. CDR1 and CDR2 (germline): GTSNPN, SVGIG (reference sequence). Here the CDR3 reads CAWKAVFSLGSYEQYF. CDR3 nucleotide sequence: TGTGCCTGGAAGGCAGTCTTCTCTCTGGGAAGCTACGAGCAGTACTTC.

The genes are TRBV4-3 and TRBJ2-7, with a tentative D call TRBD1 (6 bases). Trimming removed 1 base from V and 2 bases from J, with 12 bases in between. From germline, CDR1 is LGHNA and CDR2 YSLEER. The CDR3 loop spans 15 amino acids. The CDR3 region has the DNA TGCGCCAGCAGCCAAGTGTTCCAGGGGACCTACGAGCAGTACTTC. Its protein product is CASSQVFQGTYEQYF.

The chain recombines TRBV6-1 with TRBJ1-5; 9 bases are shared with TRBD1. Germline CDR1 reads MNHNS; CDR2 reads SASEGT. CDR3 length: 14 residues. The V segment lost 7 bases and the J segment 2 bases; nucleotides outside the gene matches: 3. The CDR3 here is CASKRTGGNQPQHF. In DNA form, the CDR3 reads TGTGCCAGCAAACGGACAGGGGGCAATCAGCCCCAGCATTTT.

Note on this clone: Other nucleotide sequences in the sample specify the same CDR3. This sequence joins TRBV6-1 and TRBJ2-2; TRBD1 is a possible D gene (5 bases). The germline CDR1 and CDR2 sequences are MNHNS and SASEGT. CDR3 size: 14 residues. V was shortened by 4 bases and J by 2 bases, with 8 bases between the two germline ends. The CDR3 DNA reads TGTGCCAGCAGTGTTCAGGGCAACACCGGGGAGCTGTTTTTT. Its protein is CASSVQGNTGELFF.

The V gene is TRBV5-5, the J gene TRBJ2-5, with TRBD2 matching 7 bases. Germline-derived CDR1 and CDR2 are SGHKS and YYEKEE (reference sequence). V lost 1 base, J lost 5 bases, and 17 bases stayed unmatched. This CDR3 is 18 amino acids long. CDR3 coding DNA: TGTGCCAGCAGCTTGAGGCGGGGAGGTGCGGGGGAGAGGGAGACCCAGTACTTC. Translation: CASSLRRGGAGERETQYF.

This sequence joins TRBV28 and TRBJ2-1; 9 bases match TRBD2. The CDR3 is 15 residues long. J gave up 4 bases and V 1 base, and 2 bases lay outside the gene matches. The germline CDR1 and CDR2 sequences are MDHEN and SYDVKM. The CDR3 coding sequence is TGTGCCAGCAGTTTATCGGGACTAGCTTACAATGAGCAGTTCTTC. Amino acid sequence: CASSLSGLAYNEQFF.

V is TRBV27 and J is TRBJ2-2; D unresolved. The germline V and J ends were trimmed by 8 bases and 5 bases, with 9 bases remaining between them. The CDR3 has 12 amino acids. Germline V gives CDR1 MNHEY, CDR2 SMNVEV (reference sequence). The CDR3 spells CASGPLTGELFF. CDR3 DNA sequence: TGTGCCAGCGGACCTCTGACCGGGGAGCTGTTTTTT.

The J gene is TRBJ1-1, the V gene TRBV7-9; TRBD1 aligns across 8 bases. This CDR3 region has 14 residues. The ends lost 5 bases at V and 6 bases at J; junction bases unmatched: 8. The V gene's germline CDR1 is SEHNR and CDR2 FQNEAQ (reference sequence). The CDR3 region has the DNA TGTGCCAGCAGCCCTCAGGGGGCTGAGGCTGAAGCTTTCTTT. Amino acid sequence: CASSPQGAEAEAFF.

The chain employs TRBV6-4 and TRBJ1-4, with D tentatively TRBD1 (6 bases). The CDR3 length is 21 residues. Germline V gene sequence: CDR1 MRHNA, CDR2 SNTAGT. The germline V and J ends were trimmed by 0 bases and 0 bases, with 23 bases remaining between them. CDR3 sequence: CASSDSTFGTIVAATNEKLFF. The CDR3 DNA reads TGTGCCAGCAGTGACTCGACTTTCGGGACAATCGTAGCCGCAACTAATGAAAAACTGTTTTTT.

J is TRBJ2-7 and V is TRBV30, with TRBD1 identical over 8 bases. The V gene end was trimmed by 5 bases and the J gene end by 2 bases; junction bases not matched to a gene: 8. CDR3 length: 14 amino acids. In germline, CDR1 is GTSNPN, CDR2 SVGIG (reference sequence). The CDR3 DNA reads as TGTGCCTGGTCGCGCCCGGGACAGGCCTACGAGCAGTACTTC. This translates into CAWSRPGQAYEQYF.

This chain connects TRBV6-6 to TRBJ1-2, with TRBD1 matching 7 bases. Germline V gene data show CDR1 as MNHNY and CDR2 as SVGAGI (reference sequence). V lost 4 bases and J lost 0; bases outside the gene matches: 8. The CDR3 has 16 amino acids. Written as DNA, the CDR3 is TGTGCCAGCAGTTTGCCGGGACAGCTTACTAACTATGGCTACACCTTC. As protein: CASSLPGQLTNYGYTF.

Concerning this clone: Other DNA sequences in the sample encode the same CDR3. V is TRBV7-9 and J is TRBJ1-5; D unresolved. V was shortened by 3 bases and J by 4 bases, with 7 bases between the two germline ends. The CDR3 is 13 residues long. Germline CDR1 is SEHNR and CDR2 is FQNEAQ (reference sequence). The CDR3 protein is CASSFDGNQPQHF. In nucleotides, the CDR3 is TGTGCCAGCAGCTTCGATGGGAATCAGCCCCAGCATTTT.